The 19 T cell receptor beta chains listed next were all sequenced from one sample in a study of control samples from healthy donors and cancer patients. Assay used: immunoSEQ multiplex PCR; TCRdb lists only in-frame clones, some missing. The sample yields around 51,000 clones, 80% seen once. Sequenced input: blood. The receptors originated from a man aged 65-85 years in good health.

Only one count was recorded for this clone. The V and J genes are TRBV28 and TRBJ2-6; the D is unclear. Germline CDR1 reads MDHEN; CDR2 reads SYDVKM. With 2 bases removed from V and 6 bases from J, the gap between germline ends came to 14 bases. This CDR3 has 16 residues. The CDR3 DNA reads as TGTGCCAGCAGTTTACTACCGATCAGGATGGCCAACGTCCTGACTTTC. It specifies CASSLLPIRMANVLTF.

The rearrangement uses TRBV7-3 and TRBJ2-1, with TRBD1 identical over 9 bases. This CDR3 region has 15 residues. V dropped 4 bases and J dropped 4; count of bases not matched to a gene: 5. Germline CDR1 is SGHTA and CDR2 is FQGTGA. As DNA, the CDR3 is TGTGCCAGCAGCTCGGGACAGGGTGGGTACAATGAGCAGTTCTTC. This gives the protein CASSSGQGGYNEQFF.

The V and J genes are TRBV6-6 and TRBJ1-3; tentatively, D is TRBD1 (5 bases). CDR1 and CDR2 (germline): MNHNY, SVGAGI (reference sequence). This CDR3 region has 12 residues. The V gene lost 10 bases and the J gene lost 4 bases, with 11 bases spanning the gap. CDR3 loop: CATRESGNTIYF. In DNA, the CDR3 is TGTGCCACCAGGGAGTCCGGAAACACCATATATTTT.

This clone was recorded only once. This chain links TRBV2 with TRBJ1-2; unclear D gene. The CDR3 sequence is 12 residues long. Trimming took 3 bases from V and 1 from J, leaving 3 bases between them. Germline V CDR1 and CDR2: SNHLY, FYNNEI. CDR3 residues: CASSEVNYGYTF. In nucleotides, the CDR3 is TGTGCCAGCAGTGAGGTTAACTATGGCTACACCTTC.

The chain is built from TRBV7-2 and TRBJ2-2; D could derive from TRBD1 or TRBD2 (5 bases each). CDR3 length: 15 residues. CDR1 is SGHTA and CDR2 is FQGNSA in the germline V gene. The germline V and J ends were trimmed by 4 bases and 1 base, with 10 bases remaining between them. The CDR3 DNA reads TGTGCCAGCAGCTGGGACGCCCGGAACACCGGGGAGCTGTTTTTT. Translated, it gives CASSWDARNTGELFF.

The chain joins TRBV6-5 to TRBJ1-2; D may be TRBD1 (5 bases). V lost 2 bases to trimming and J lost 5 bases, with 9 bases between them. This CDR3 is 13 amino acids long. The V gene's germline CDR1 is MNHEY and CDR2 SVGAGI. The CDR3 DNA sequence: TGTGCCAGCAGTTACCGACAGAGTTATGGCTACACCTTC. Translating gives CASSYRQSYGYTF.

This clone appeared a few times. V and J are TRBV2 and TRBJ1-1; TRBD1 matches 8 bases. Unmatched junction bases numbered 5, after V lost 6 bases and J lost 2 bases. This CDR3 has 14 amino acids. Germline V gene data show CDR1 as SNHLY and CDR2 as FYNNEI. DNA for the CDR3: TGTGCCAGCAGAGAGACAGGGGCTAACACTGAAGCTTTCTTT. Encoded protein: CASRETGANTEAFF.

J is TRBJ1-1 and V is TRBV10-2, with 8 bases that match TRBD1. The V gene end was trimmed by 6 bases and the J gene end by 4 bases; junction bases not matched to a gene: 16. The CDR3 extends over 17 amino acids. Per germline, CDR1 WSHSY and CDR2 SAAADI. The CDR3 region has the DNA TGCGCCAGCAGCTCTCGGACAGGGATGATAAGGATCACTGAAGCTTTCTTT. It is translated as CASSSRTGMIRITEAFF.

V usage is TRBV28 and J usage is TRBJ1-2; D perhaps matches TRBD1 (5 bases). Trimming took off 3 bases at V and 8 bases at J, with 13 bases between the two ends. Germline values: CDR1 MDHEN, CDR2 SYDVKM. This CDR3 spans 13 amino acids. The DNA for the CDR3 is TGTGCCAGCAGTTTGGCCGGGACGGTAGGCTACACCTTC. Its translation is CASSLAGTVGYTF.

The chain joins TRBV3-1 (or the pseudogene TRBV3-2) to TRBJ1-1; TRBD1 might be the D (5 bases). CDR3 length: 13 residues. The V gene's germline CDR1 is LGHDT and CDR2 YNNKEL (reference sequence). Trimming removed 1 base from V and 7 bases from J, with 10 bases in between. CDR3 in DNA: TGTGCCAGCAGCCAAGGCAGGGAGGGTGAAGCTTTCTTT. Residues: CASSQGREGEAFF.

This clone has only a few counts. The genes are TRBV12-3 or TRBV12-4 and TRBJ2-3; D unclear. V dropped 6 bases and J dropped 4 bases, with 11 bases sitting between them. The length of the CDR3 is 13 residues. The CDR3 region has the DNA TGTGCCAGCAGCCCTAACAGACCAGATACGCAGTATTTT. Translation: CASSPNRPDTQYF.

In this sample, this clone turned up once. V and J are TRBV28 and TRBJ2-2; D is unclear. This CDR3 contains 12 residues. The V gene lost 8 bases and the J gene lost 7 bases, with 11 bases spanning the gap. Germline V gives CDR1 MDHEN, CDR2 SYDVKM. CDR3 protein: CASFDSHGELFF. The DNA for the CDR3 is TGTGCCAGCTTTGACTCCCACGGGGAGCTGTTTTTT. Supplemented by reference TRBV28 and TRBJ2-2, the full variable domain reads DVKVTQSSRYLVKRTGEKVFLECVQDMDHENMFWYRQDPGLGLRLIYFSYDVKMKEKGDIPEGYSVSREKKERFSLILESASTNQTSMYLCASFDSHGELFFGEGSRLTVL.

This chain links TRBV10-3 with TRBJ2-1, with 9 positions matching TRBD1. The CDR3 is 15 amino acids. The germline V gene has CDR1 ENHRY and CDR2 SYGVKD. The trim removed 11 bases at V and 4 bases at J, leaving 12 bases unmatched. The DNA of the CDR3 is TGTGCCCTGAGTAAAGGACAGGGGTTTTACAATGAGCAGTTCTTC. This encodes CALSKGQGFYNEQFF.

The genes are TRBV5-1 and TRBJ2-2, with 7 bases identical to TRBD1. The CDR3 covers 18 residues. Germline CDR1 SGHRS, CDR2 YFSETQ. The trim removed 4 bases at V and 5 bases at J, leaving 17 bases unmatched. CDR3 loop: CASSPEVRDSRPTGELFF. The CDR3 DNA reads TGCGCCAGCAGCCCGGAGGTCCGGGACAGCCGACCGACCGGGGAGCTGTTTTTT.

The CDR3 coding sequence is TGTGCCAGCAGTTTAACGACTAGCGGGAGTAGGAGAGATACGCAGTATTTT. The encoded protein is CASSLTTSGSRRDTQYF. This chain connects TRBV28 to TRBJ2-3; 12 nucleotides agree with TRBD2. This CDR3 region has 17 residues. Germline trimming cut 2 bases from V and 5 bases from J; bases unmatched to any gene: 8. Germline V gene lookup returns CDR1 MDHEN and CDR2 SYDVKM.

The genes are TRBV7-2 and TRBJ1-2, with D possibly being TRBD1 (6 bases). The V and J ends lost 4 bases and 4 bases respectively, with 10 bases between them. The CDR3 totals 13 residues. Germline CDR1 and CDR2: SGHTA and FQGNSA. The CDR3 nucleotides read TGTGCCAGCAGCTCAGGGGCCCGCTATGGCTACACCTTC. Translated: CASSSGARYGYTF.

V and J are TRBV11-3 and TRBJ1-3, with TRBD1 matching over 10 bases. CDR1 is SGHNT and CDR2 is YENEEA in the germline V gene. Unmatched junction bases numbered 4, after V lost 4 bases and J lost 4 bases. CDR3 length equals 15 residues. CDR3 protein: CASSSGQGRGNTIYF. In nucleotides, the CDR3 is TGTGCCAGCAGCTCGGGACAGGGGCGGGGAAACACCATATATTTT.

The rearrangement joins TRBV24-1 to TRBJ2-1, with D tentatively TRBD1 (6 bases). Trimming stripped 2 bases from V and 6 bases from J, with 7 bases between. Germline-derived CDR1 and CDR2 are KGHDR and SFDVKD. This CDR3 is 13 amino acids long. CDR3 DNA sequence: TGTGCCACCAGTGATTACAGGGTCAATGAGCAGTTCTTC. Translated, it gives CATSDYRVNEQFF.

This clone rates as medium-sized. Other DNA sequences from this sample encode an identical CDR3 as well. The V gene is TRBV6-1, the J gene TRBJ1-5, with 8 positions matching TRBD1. V gave up 2 bases and J gave up 4 bases; unmatched junction bases: 4. CDR1 is MNHNS and CDR2 is SASEGT in the germline V gene. The length of the CDR3 is 15 residues. CDR3 nucleotide sequence: TGTGCCAGCAGTGAAATAGACAGGGGAAATCAGCCCCAGCATTTT. Encoded protein: CASSEIDRGNQPQHF.